Below, one T cell receptor beta chain is given with its context. This record belongs to a study of blood T cell repertoires in COVID-19. J gave up 7 bases and V 5 bases, and 13 bases lay outside the gene matches. The CDR3 is made up of 17 amino acids. The V gene's germline CDR1 is MDHEN and CDR2 SYDVKM. TCRdb's table, derived via immunoSEQ multiplex PCR, lists solely in-frame clones and lacks some. The sample consists of fewer than 40,000 clones, nearly 90% of them appearing once. Sample: peripheral blood. The chain is built from TRBV28 and TRBJ2-1; 11 positions agree with TRBD2. This TCR came from a man in his 70s with active COVID-19. The CDR3 region is CASSLLAGGFGGNEQFF. In DNA, the CDR3 is TGTGCCAGCAGTCTGCTAGCGGGAGGTTTTGGCGGTAATGAGCAGTTCTTC.